This TCR beta chain was obtained from a study of Ad26.COV2.S vaccination and SARS-CoV-2 variants. The wider study: This donor came from the COV1001 trial of Ad26.COV2.S. Ad26.COV2.S, an intramuscular injection, was given once or twice 56 days apart. Study-level findings and limits: Considerable breadth of spike-specific CD8+ and CD4+ T cell responses has reportedly been documented following vaccination.

To note about this clone: Its antigen remains unidentified.

Noted treatment: 15 to 20 received Ad26.COV2.S at low or high dose, single or two shots; five or six received placebo; per-sample allocation not given. Sampling happened 63 days after the first vaccine or placebo injection. It was an adult aged 18-55 years in Boston who was the donor. Some clones are missing from TCRdb's copy, which holds only in-frame ones; the method was immunoSEQ multiplex PCR. The data show some 300,000 clones, with 86% seen just once and 1.9% held by the top ten. Trimming took 2 bases from V and 8 from J, leaving 9 bases between them. Germline CDR1 and CDR2: SQVTM and ANQGSEA. The CDR3 extends over 11 amino acids.

The chain is built from TRBV29-1 and TRBJ1-2; D possibly corresponds to TRBD1 (6 bases). Sequenced material: peripheral blood, taken in a trial of Ad26.COV2.S vaccine versus placebo. The source is a person between 18 and 65 years old who received the Ad26.COV2.S COVID-19 vaccine or a placebo. The chain's CDR3 is CSVELGAGYTF. CDR3 coding DNA: TGCAGCGTTGAACTGGGGGCAGGCTACACCTTC.